This T cell receptor (beta chain) was sequenced in a study of beta chain features in type 1 diabetes. On this clone itself: What it binds is unknown.

Sequenced material consisted of expressed TCRB transcripts (all of the isolated RNA was reverse transcribed). The table came from immunoSEQ multiplex PCR; TCRdb's copy has only in-frame clones and leaves some out. In the table there are around 280,000 clones, 14% to 15% of which are singletons. Study-level points and caveats: Within each of all four CD4+ subsets, Type 1 diabetes patients had TCRB CDR3s that were moderately but significantly shorter.

Deletions cut 4 bases from V and 0 bases from J, with 11 bases between. The CDR3 totals 15 residues. The V gene's germline CDR1 is MGHRA and CDR2 YSYEKL. One heparinised draw of blood, averaging roughly 120 mL, came from each donor. Sorting of CD4+ naive, central memory, regulatory and stem cell-like memory cells was performed via CD45RO/CCR7/CD25/CD127/CD95/CD27. Purity above 95% was achieved in all sorted populations. V is TRBV4-1 and J is TRBJ2-3, with D possibly matching TRBD2 (5 bases). Sequencing input: naive CD4+ T cells from blood. This TCR derives from a man aged 18 to 35 with type 1 diabetes. The CDR3 nucleotides read TGCGCCAGCAGCCTCGGACTGACCAGCACAGATACGCAGTATTTT. Protein sequence: CASSLGLTSTDTQYF.